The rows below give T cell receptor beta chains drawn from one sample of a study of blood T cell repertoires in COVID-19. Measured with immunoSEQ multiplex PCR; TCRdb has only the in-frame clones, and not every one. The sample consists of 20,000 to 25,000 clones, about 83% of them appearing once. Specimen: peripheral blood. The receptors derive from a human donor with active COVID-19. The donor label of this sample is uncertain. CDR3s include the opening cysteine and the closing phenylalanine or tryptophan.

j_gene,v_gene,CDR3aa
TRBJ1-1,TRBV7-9,CASSLGTPGQAKAFF
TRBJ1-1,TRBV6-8,CASSLGDSNTEAFF
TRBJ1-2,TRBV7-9,CASSLDPGQNYGYTF
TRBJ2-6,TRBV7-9,CASSLGRDTLSGANVLTF
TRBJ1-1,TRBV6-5,CASRDTGGKLEAFF
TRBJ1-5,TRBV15,CATSRVGTGGQPQHF
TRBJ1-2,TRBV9,CASTPGTGAINYGYTF
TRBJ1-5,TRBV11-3,CASSRGVVQQPQHF
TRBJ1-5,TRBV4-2,CASSQGGRGSAQPQHF
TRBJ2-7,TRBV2,CASSFSGRAGEQYF
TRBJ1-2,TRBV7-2,CASSPQQGYAYGYTF
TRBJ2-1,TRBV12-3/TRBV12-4,CATSTGSGNEQFF
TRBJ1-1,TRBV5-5,CASKFTGGGTEAFF
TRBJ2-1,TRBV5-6,CASSLAGLADEQFF
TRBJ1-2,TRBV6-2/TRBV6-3,CASSAGAESYGYTF
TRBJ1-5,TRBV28,CASSSFPVGTNQPQHF
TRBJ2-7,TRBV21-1,CASSTLGRPQSEQYF
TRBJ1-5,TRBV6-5,CASRRGHLSNQPQHF
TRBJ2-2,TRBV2,CASSSTGGGTGELFF